This TCR beta chain was captured in a study of blood T cell repertoires in COVID-19. Study members were between about 18 and 95 years old and lived in some 22 US regions. Produced via immunoSEQ multiplex PCR; TCRdb's table is partial and in-frame only. The data hold 250,000 to 300,000 clones, with 90% observed a single time. This clone was found a few times. There are 17 residues in the CDR3. V gene TRBV7-5 combines with J gene TRBJ1-5; the DNA was not used to check the table's D call, TRBD1. TRBV7-5 is recorded as a pseudogene. The TCR comes from a woman aged 25-40 years who had recovered from COVID-19. The sequenced sample consisted of PBMCs or T cells enriched from blood (not recorded which). This chain's CDR3 is CARSLAKEPLGDQPQHF. In DNA, the CDR3 is TGTGCCAGAAGCTTAGCGAAGGAACCACTGGGCGATCAGCCCCAGCATTTT.